These 32 T cell receptor beta chains were sequenced from one sample in a study of T-cell memory formation after mild COVID-19. TCRdb redid the calling of the 5' RACE reads with MiXCR, one entry per CDR3 protein. The sample carries a few hundred thousand distinct CDR3 sequences, around 15% recorded once. The sequenced sample consisted of PBMCs or a T cell subset sorted from them (not recorded which). Receptor source: a man aged 18-30 years who had mild COVID-19 (a few samples of this study predate the infection). Cell type and time point are not known.

This sequence joins TRBV30 and TRBJ1-2; D possibly corresponds to TRBD1 (5 bases). Trimming left V 0 bases short and J 6 bases short, with 14 bases between. Germline CDR1 reads GTSNPN; CDR2 reads SVGIG (reference sequence). CDR3 length equals 14 residues. The CDR3 sequence: CAWSVGRGSDGYTF. In DNA form, the CDR3 reads TGTGCCTGGAGTGTAGGGAGGGGATCGGATGGCTACACCTTC.

This chain connects TRBV7-2 to TRBJ2-5, with 9 bases matching TRBD2. This CDR3 spans 14 amino acids. Germline values: CDR1 SGHTA, CDR2 FQGNSA. Germline trimming cut 7 bases from V and 5 bases from J; bases unmatched to any gene: 8. The CDR3 here is CASKRGGAGETQYF. The DNA of the CDR3 is TGTGCCAGCAAGCGCGGGGGGGCCGGGGAGACCCAGTACTTC.

There are many counts of this clonotype. The chain employs TRBV7-8 and TRBJ2-3, with unresolved D. Per germline, CDR1 SGHVS and CDR2 FQNEAQ. V dropped 2 bases and J dropped 4 bases, with 10 bases sitting between them. The length of the CDR3 is 14 residues. The CDR3 loop reads CASSLWPSADTQYF. In DNA, the CDR3 is TGTGCCAGCAGCTTATGGCCTAGTGCAGATACGCAGTATTTT. The full variable domain, its missing parts supplied by reference TRBV7-8 and TRBJ2-3, is GAGVSQSPRYKVAKRGQDVALRCDPISGHVSLFWYQQALGQGPEFLTYFQNEAQLDKSGLPSDRFFAERPEGSVSTLKIQRTQQEDSAVYLCASSLWPSADTQYFGPGTRLTVL.

V usage is TRBV12-3 or TRBV12-4 and J usage is TRBJ1-4; possibly TRBD1 for D (5 bases). This CDR3 contains 12 residues. The germline V and J ends were trimmed by 5 bases and 6 bases, with 7 bases remaining between them. The CDR3 reads CASSGHYEKLFF. CDR3 nucleotides: TGTGCCAGCAGTGGACACTATGAAAAACTGTTTTTT.

The chain employs TRBV11-2 and TRBJ2-2, with TRBD1 matching over 8 bases. Germline V gives CDR1 SGHAT, CDR2 FQNNGV. The CDR3 consists of 14 residues. V lost 6 bases, J lost 6 bases, and 6 bases stayed unmatched. CDR3 amino acids: CASRIPQGAGELFF. The CDR3 nucleotides are TGTGCCAGCAGGATTCCACAGGGGGCCGGGGAGCTGTTTTTT.

The chain uses TRBV5-1 and TRBJ2-1; D is undetermined. The germline gives CDR1 SGHRS, CDR2 YFSETQ. Trimming removed 4 bases at V and 6 bases at J, with 11 bases between. This CDR3 comprises 13 residues. This CDR3 reads CASSPNSGNEQFF. As DNA, the CDR3 is TGCGCCAGCAGCCCGAACTCGGGCAATGAGCAGTTCTTC.

This sequence joins TRBV5-5 and TRBJ1-1; 12 bases align to TRBD1. This CDR3 spans 18 amino acids. Germline V CDR1 and CDR2: SGHKS, YYEKEE (reference sequence). Trimming at V came to 1 base and at J to 0 bases, leaving 7 bases not matched to a gene. The CDR3 reads CASSLRGQGARMNTEAFF. CDR3 in DNA: TGTGCCAGCAGCTTGAGGGGACAGGGGGCTCGGATGAACACTGAAGCTTTCTTT.

This chain links TRBV6-5 with TRBJ1-1; 7 nucleotides agree with TRBD1. The J segment lost 6 bases and the V segment lost 5 bases, leaving 6 bases of the junction unmatched. The CDR3 extends over 13 amino acids. Germline CDR1 reads MNHEY; CDR2 reads SVGAGI. The CDR3 DNA follows: TGTGCCAGCAGTGCAAAAGGGACAGCTGAAGCTTTCTTT. This translates into CASSAKGTAEAFF.

The chain uses TRBV7-2 and TRBJ2-3; D remains ambiguous. Germline CDR1 is SGHTA and CDR2 is FQGNSA. V gave up 1 base and J gave up 7 bases, with 9 bases separating them. The CDR3 runs 13 residues. This CDR3 is CASSLEGTNTQYF. Written as DNA, the CDR3 is TGTGCCAGCAGCTTAGAGGGCACGAATACGCAGTATTTT.

The sample holds a few counts of this clonotype. J is TRBJ1-1 and V is TRBV6-2 or TRBV6-3, with TRBD1 matching 7 bases. Germline loops: CDR1 MNHEY, CDR2 SVGEGT. The V gene end was trimmed by 3 bases and the J gene end by 4 bases; junction bases not matched to a gene: 11. The CDR3 is made up of 16 amino acids. CDR3 bases: TGTGCCAGCAGTTATAAAAAGGGGGCGGTCTCCACTGAAGCTTTCTTT. This codes for CASSYKKGAVSTEAFF.

This clonotype was recorded many times. The chain joins TRBV7-9 to TRBJ2-4; D is undetermined. The V end was cut by 5 bases, the J end by 0 bases, with 14 bases between. Germline assignment: CDR1 SEHNR and CDR2 FQNEAQ (reference sequence). CDR3 length: 16 residues. The CDR3 here is CASSPPYILAKNIQYF. The CDR3 nucleotides are TGTGCCAGCAGCCCACCCTATATTCTAGCCAAAAACATTCAGTACTTC.

The V and J genes are TRBV3-1 and TRBJ1-3; D is uncertain. V was cut by 8 bases and J by 0 bases, with 11 bases left in between. CDR3 length equals 14 residues. Germline CDR1 LGHDT, CDR2 YNNKEL (reference sequence). For the CDR3, the DNA is TGTGCCAGCGGCGGGCGGTCCTCTGGAAACACCATATATTTT. This sequence encodes CASGGRSSGNTIYF.

This chain uses TRBV5-1 with TRBJ1-1, with no clear D. CDR3 size: 16 residues. V was shortened by 4 bases and J by 4 bases, with 20 bases between the two germline ends. Germline loops: CDR1 SGHRS, CDR2 YFSETQ. CDR3 nucleotide sequence: TGCGCCAGCAGCGATATTATCTGGGCGGATACCACTGAAGCTTTCTTT. Its translation is CASSDIIWADTTEAFF.

This clonotype appeared once. The chain carries TRBV4-1 and TRBJ1-3; possible D gene TRBD1, 6 bases. The CDR3 is made up of 17 amino acids. The germline gives CDR1 MGHRA, CDR2 YSYEKL. V was shortened by 5 bases and J by 0 bases, with 17 bases between the two germline ends. For the CDR3, the DNA is TGCGCCAGCAGCACATCTGCGGGACAAATCTCTGGAAACACCATATATTTT. Its protein product is CASSTSAGQISGNTIYF.

This clonotype was counted a few times. This chain connects TRBV7-2 to TRBJ2-7; 7 bases are a match to TRBD1. CDR3 length: 14 residues. V lost 3 bases to trimming and J lost 9 bases; unmatched junction nucleotides: 11. Germline V gives CDR1 SGHTA, CDR2 FQGNSA. CDR3 protein: CASSFQGDGSMQYV. The CDR3, as DNA: TGTGCCAGCAGCTTTCAGGGGGACGGATCTATGCAGTACGTC.

V is TRBV6-5 and J is TRBJ1-2, with 7 bases fitting TRBD1. J gave up 6 bases and V 2 bases, and 6 bases lay outside the gene matches. The germline gives CDR1 MNHEY, CDR2 SVGAGI. This CDR3 region has 14 residues. In DNA form, the CDR3 reads TGTGCCAGCAGTTACGACAGGGTGGGGCATGGCTACACCTTC. Its translation: CASSYDRVGHGYTF.

The sample holds many counts of this clonotype. CDR3 region: CSVAGANIPEQYV. The CDR3 DNA reads as TGCAGCGTTGCCGGGGCGAATATCCCCGAGCAGTACGTC. The chain joins TRBV29-1 to TRBJ2-7, with D possibly called TRBD1 or TRBD2 (5 bases each). The CDR3 is made up of 13 amino acids. Germline loops: CDR1 SQVTM, CDR2 ANQGSEA. Trimming stripped 4 bases from V and 6 bases from J, with 16 bases between.

The chain uses TRBV2 and TRBJ2-1, with 12 bases that match TRBD2. CDR3 length: 16 amino acids. Germline values: CDR1 SNHLY, CDR2 FYNNEI. The junction had 11 bases not matched to a gene; V was cut back by 5 bases and J by 9 bases. CDR3 bases: TGTGCCAGCAGTCACCCGACTAGCGGGGGTTTGGGTGAGCAGTTCTTC. It specifies CASSHPTSGGLGEQFF.

This clonotype was seen more than once but under ten times. The chain joins TRBV30 to TRBJ1-1; possible D gene TRBD1, 5 bases. Germline values: CDR1 GTSNPN, CDR2 SVGIG (reference sequence). Trimming cost V 6 bases and J 6 bases, with 17 bases left between them. The CDR3 has 13 residues. The CDR3 DNA follows: TGTGCCTGTATCCGGGACCCTGGAGCTGAAGCTTTCTTT. As protein: CACIRDPGAEAFF.

This clonotype was observed a few times. The gene calls are TRBV29-1 and TRBJ1-1; 10 bases map to TRBD1. V dropped 6 bases and J dropped 5; count of bases not matched to a gene: 6. Germline V gives CDR1 SQVTM, CDR2 ANQGSEA. This CDR3 has 13 amino acids. In DNA, the CDR3 is TGCAGCGTAGGACAGGGGGTTGGGACTGAAGCTTTCTTT. It encodes CSVGQGVGTEAFF.

This clonotype appeared a few times. The chain has TRBV30 and TRBJ2-3, with D maybe TRBD2 (5 bases). Looked up from germline, CDR1 is GTSNPN and CDR2 is SVGIG (reference sequence). The ends were cut back, 5 bases at V and 7 bases at J, with 16 bases in the middle. This CDR3 has 13 amino acids. The DNA for the CDR3 is TGTGCCTGGTCTGTACTCCTCGGGAATACGCAGTATTTT. It is translated as CAWSVLLGNTQYF. The full variable domain, with the rest looked up from reference TRBV30 and TRBJ2-3, is SQTIHQWPATLVQPVGSPLSLECTVEGTSNPNLYWYRQAAGRGLQLLFYSVGIGQISSEVPQNLSASRPQDRQFILSSKKLLLSDSGFYLCAWSVLLGNTQYFGPGTRLTVL.

A single count supports this clonotype. A single base separates this from a much larger clone, so it may be a read error. The chain has TRBV6-2 or TRBV6-3 and TRBJ2-5; D call uncertain. The germline V gene encodes CDR1 MNHEY and CDR2 SVGEGT. The CDR3 is 12 residues long. V dropped 0 bases and J dropped 7 bases, with 6 bases sitting between them. CDR3 sequence (DNA): TGTGCCAGCAGTTACTCGATGGGGACCCAGTACTTC. Its protein product is CASSYSMGTQYF.

The genes are TRBV29-1 and TRBJ1-1; 8 nucleotides match TRBD1. This CDR3 is 12 amino acids long. The trim removed 6 bases at V and 4 bases at J, leaving 4 bases unmatched. CDR1 and CDR2 from the germline V gene are SQVTM and ANQGSEA. The CDR3 sequence: CSVGDRGTEAFF. The CDR3 nucleotides read TGCAGCGTGGGTGACAGGGGCACTGAAGCTTTCTTT. Filled out from reference TRBV29-1 and TRBJ1-1, the complete variable domain reads SAVISQKPSRDICQRGTSLTIQCQVDSQVTMMFWYRQQPGQSLTLIATANQGSEATYESGFVIDKFPISRPNLTFSTLTVSNMSPEDSSIYLCSVGDRGTEAFFGQGTRLTVV.

This clonotype was detected a few times. At one of its ends the junction is not consistent with the germline gene, which may arise from a read error. This chain connects TRBV7-7 to TRBJ2-1, with D possibly being TRBD2 (5 bases). Germline values: CDR1 SSHAT, CDR2 FNYEAQ (reference sequence). The CDR3 covers 17 residues. The CDR3 coding sequence is TGTGCTAGCAGCTTAGCGTTAGGCGGGTCTTCCTACAATGAGCAGTTCTTC. Translating it yields CASSLALGGSSYNEQFF.

This clonotype turned up a few times. V gene TRBV7-3 combines with J gene TRBJ2-3; TRBD2 matches 12 bases. Per germline, CDR1 SGHTA and CDR2 FQGTGA. The CDR3 spans 14 residues. V was pared by 5 bases and J by 6 bases, with 3 bases of the junction left unmatched. The CDR3: CASSPSGGEDTQYF. In nucleotides, the CDR3 is TGTGCCAGCAGCCCTAGCGGGGGGGAGGATACGCAGTATTTT. Full variable domain (remainder filled in from reference TRBV7-3 and TRBJ2-3): GAGVSQTPSNKVTEKGKYVELRCDPISGHTALYWYRQSLGQGPEFLIYFQGTGAADDSGLPNDRFFAVRPEGSVSTLKIQRTERGDSAVYLCASSPSGGEDTQYFGPGTRLTVL.

This clonotype was counted at least ten times. V is TRBV6-2 or TRBV6-3 and J is TRBJ2-1; 11 bases line up with TRBD2. Trimming at V came to 2 bases and at J to 4 bases, leaving 4 bases not matched to a gene. This CDR3 has 16 residues. Germline V CDR1 and CDR2: MNHEY, SVGEGT. CDR3 sequence reads: CASSYLAGGIYNEQFF. The CDR3 nucleotides are TGTGCCAGCAGTTACCTAGCGGGGGGTATATACAATGAGCAGTTCTTC.

The V gene is TRBV6-5, the J gene TRBJ1-1, with D possibly TRBD1 on 5 matching bases. V gave up 6 bases and J gave up 3 bases, with 20 bases separating them. This CDR3 is built from 16 residues. In germline, CDR1 is MNHEY, CDR2 SVGAGI. In DNA form, the CDR3 reads TGTGCCAGCAGCCAGACCGGGGGTGGCGTTGACACTGAAGCTTTCTTT. Residues: CASSQTGGGVDTEAFF.

V and J are TRBV4-3 and TRBJ1-5; 7 bases are shared with TRBD1. Germline trimming cut 1 base from V and 7 bases from J; bases unmatched to any gene: 7. Germline loops: CDR1 LGHNA, CDR2 YSLEER. There are 15 residues in the CDR3. The CDR3 DNA follows: TGCGCCAGCAGCCAAGGGGCAGGGGGAGAACAGCCCCAGCATTTT. Protein sequence: CASSQGAGGEQPQHF.

This clonotype was detected only a few times. The CDR3 region has the DNA TGTGCCAGCAGTGGCAGCCGCGGACTAGCTGGGGAGACCCAGTACTTC. Translating gives CASSGSRGLAGETQYF. This chain joins TRBV12-3 or TRBV12-4 and TRBJ2-5; TRBD2 matches at 8 bases. This CDR3 is 16 amino acids long. Trimming cost V 5 bases and J 5 bases; bases outside gene matches: 13.

This clonotype was counted ten times or more. The rearrangement links TRBV7-2 to TRBJ1-2, with TRBD1 matching 8 bases. V dropped 1 base and J dropped 4; count of bases not matched to a gene: 8. Germline lookup yields CDR1 SGHTA and CDR2 FQGNSA. The CDR3 covers 16 residues. The DNA of the CDR3 is TGTGCCAGCAGCTTAGGCTCGGGACAGGCTATCTATGGCTACACCTTC. Translation gives CASSLGSGQAIYGYTF.

This clonotype has ten or more counts. This chain uses TRBV7-6 with TRBJ2-3; D not certain. The ends were cut back, 5 bases at V and 0 bases at J, with 6 bases in the middle. The CDR3 has 13 residues. Looked up from germline, CDR1 is SGHVS and CDR2 is FNYEAQ. The CDR3 sequence is CASSRGSTDTQYF. The CDR3 nucleotides read TGTGCCAGCAGCCGAGGTAGCACAGATACGCAGTATTTT.

The chain joins TRBV20-1 to TRBJ2-1; possibly TRBD1 for D (5 bases). Looked up from germline, CDR1 is DFQATT and CDR2 is SNEGSKA (reference sequence). This CDR3 has 14 amino acids. Trimming removed 4 bases from V and 9 bases from J, with 19 bases in between. CDR3 sequence reads: CSATQGFKSGEQFF. The CDR3 DNA reads TGCAGTGCTACCCAGGGATTCAAGTCCGGTGAGCAGTTCTTC.